This T cell receptor beta chain was sequenced during a study of memory CD8 T cells in hepatitis C reinfection. The data were produced by immunoSEQ multiplex PCR, yet TCRdb's version contains in-frame clones alone and is incomplete. There are under 60,000 clones in the sample; roughly 89% occur only once, and less than 1.2% lies in the top ten. The CDR3 extends over 15 amino acids. Trimming removed 5 bases from V and 2 bases from J, with 15 bases in between. Per the germline V gene, CDR1 is SEHNR and CDR2 is FQNEAQ (reference sequence). As for time point: pre-reinfection, 55 to 20 weeks before reinfection detection. Sorted cells were sequenced directly ex vivo without any in vitro expansion.

The sequence derives from a man younger than 35 with hepatitis C virus infection. The material sequenced was naive CD8+ T cells sorted from blood. The V gene is TRBV7-9, the J gene TRBJ1-2, with a weak D call TRBD1 (6 bases). The CDR3 region is CASSTRDNPNYGYTF. CDR3 DNA: TGTGCCAGCAGCACCCGGGACAATCCCAACTATGGCTACACCTTC.